This T cell receptor beta chain is from a study of cytomegalovirus exposure and HLA in healthy donors. The donors were part of the roughly 130-subject validation cohort, which stood apart from the approximately 670-subject first cohort. Between the trimmed V and J ends, which lost 2 bases and 6 bases, there was a span of 14 bases. Germline CDR1 and CDR2: SNHLY and FYNNEI. This CDR3 spans 14 amino acids. Notes on the study in general: In vitro, a few CMV-associated chains proved specific for CMV antigens.

Sequencing was performed with immunoSEQ multiplex PCR; in TCRdb, only in-frame clones are kept and a portion is missing. The sample carries 110,000 to 150,000 clones, 80% to 90% recorded once. To note about this clone: The antigen is undetermined.

Source material: PBMCs. The rearrangement uses TRBV2 and TRBJ2-7; a possible D gene is TRBD2 (6 bases). The origin of this receptor is a woman in her twenties or thirties in good health and CMV-seropositive. CDR3 sequence reads: CASSELGSVSEQYF. The CDR3 coding sequence is TGTGCCAGCAGTGAACTCGGGAGTGTTTCCGAGCAGTACTTC.